The source of this T cell receptor (beta chain) is a study of blood T cell repertoires in COVID-19. Looking at the study overall: The origin of the acute and convalescent COVID-19 samples was the United States, Italy and Spain.

This CDR3 region has 13 residues. CDR1 SGHTA and CDR2 FQGTGA come from the germline V gene. The V and J ends lost 2 bases and 5 bases respectively, with 8 bases between them. Profiled with immunoSEQ multiplex PCR; TCRdb holds only in-frame clones, not every one. The repertoire includes under 300,000 clones, roughly 91% of them detected once, and over 0.65% sits in the top ten. One Seattle source followed patients from active infection through their disease course. The rearrangement links TRBV7-3 to TRBJ2-3; weak D call: TRBD2 (6 bases). Material: peripheral blood. The receptor was isolated from a man aged 30 to 39 with COVID-19, enrolled during active disease. The CDR3 loop reads CASSLGGEDTQYF. The DNA for the CDR3 is TGTGCCAGCAGCTTAGGCGGGGAAGATACGCAGTATTTT.